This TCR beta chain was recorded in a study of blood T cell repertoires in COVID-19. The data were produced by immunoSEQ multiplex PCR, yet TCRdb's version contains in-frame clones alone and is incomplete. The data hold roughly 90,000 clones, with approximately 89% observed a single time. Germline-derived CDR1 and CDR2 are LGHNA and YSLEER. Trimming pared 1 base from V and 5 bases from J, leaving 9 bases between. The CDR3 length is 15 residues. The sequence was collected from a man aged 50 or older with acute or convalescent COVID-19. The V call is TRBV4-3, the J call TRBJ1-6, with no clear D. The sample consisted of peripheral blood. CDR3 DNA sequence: TGCGCCAGCAGCCAAGCGGGGTGGCATAATTCACCCCTCCACTTT. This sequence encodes CASSQAGWHNSPLHF.